Below, 25 T cell receptor beta chains from the same sample are listed, as sequenced in a study of control samples from healthy donors and cancer patients. Produced via immunoSEQ multiplex PCR; TCRdb's table is partial and in-frame only. Among over 85,000 clones listed, approximately 84% were seen once. The sequencing sample was made of PBMCs. The receptors come from a man in his 70s with lung cancer.

This sequence joins TRBV6-5 and TRBJ2-5; D is possibly TRBD1 or TRBD2 (5 bases each). Germline V gene lookup returns CDR1 MNHEY and CDR2 SVGAGI. Trimming left V 5 bases short and J 5 bases short, with 12 bases between. The CDR3 runs 13 residues. The CDR3 coding sequence is TGTGCCAGCAGTAGAGGGGACGGCGAGACCCAGTACTTC. Its protein is CASSRGDGETQYF.

The chain has TRBV9 and TRBJ2-7; 7 bases align to TRBD1. After removal of 4 bases from V and 6 bases from J, the junction contained 10 bases not matched to a gene. Germline V gene lookup returns CDR1 SGDLS and CDR2 YYNGEE. The CDR3 is made up of 14 amino acids. The CDR3 DNA follows: TGTGCCAGCAGCCGACGACAGGGTACGGGCGAGCAGTACTTC. Protein: CASSRRQGTGEQYF.

This chain connects TRBV27 to TRBJ2-3; D remains unclear. The length of the CDR3 is 13 residues. V was shortened by 2 bases and J by 2 bases, with 5 bases between the two germline ends. In germline, CDR1 is MNHEY, CDR2 SMNVEV (reference sequence). The CDR3 DNA reads as TGTGCCAGCAGTTTAGGCAACACAGATACGCAGTATTTT. Translation: CASSLGNTDTQYF.

Only one count was recorded for this clone. J is TRBJ1-4 and V is TRBV20-1, with no clear D. This CDR3 contains 14 residues. Trimming pared 3 bases from V and 5 bases from J, leaving 13 bases between. Germline-derived CDR1 and CDR2 are DFQATT and SNEGSKA (reference sequence). CDR3 residues: CSASDPGLNEKLFF. Here the CDR3 DNA reads TGCAGTGCTAGTGATCCAGGACTCAATGAAAAACTGTTTTTT.

This clone showed up just a few times. V gene TRBV2 combines with J gene TRBJ2-1; D is tentatively TRBD1 or TRBD2 (5 bases each). The CDR3 has 14 residues. V lost 7 bases and J lost 0, with 10 bases in between. CDR1 is SNHLY and CDR2 is FYNNEI in the germline V gene. The CDR3 loop is CASTGSASYNEQFF. Here the CDR3 DNA reads TGTGCCAGCACAGGGAGCGCCTCCTACAATGAGCAGTTCTTC.

The chain has TRBV10-3 and TRBJ2-7; D remains unclear. Germline V gene sequence: CDR1 ENHRY, CDR2 SYGVKD. This CDR3 comprises 12 residues. The ends were cut back, 2 bases at V and 0 bases at J, with 2 bases in the middle. Here the CDR3 DNA reads TGTGCCATCAGTGAGGGCTCCTACGAGCAGTACTTC. It is translated as CAISEGSYEQYF.

V usage is TRBV21-1 and J usage is TRBJ2-1. TRBV21-1 is a pseudogene. CDR3 size: 18 residues. The CDR3, as DNA: TGTGCCAGCAGCAAAAGAAATGCAAGTCCCAACTCCTACAATGAGCAGTTCTTC. Translation gives CASSKRNASPNSYNEQFF.

This clone has more than one count but fewer than ten. The CDR3 DNA sequence: TGTGCCTGGAGCGCTGCGGGAGCCCGTTTCAGCTACACCTTC. Translated, it gives CAWSAAGARFSYTF. The rearrangement links TRBV30 to TRBJ1-2; D call uncertain. V dropped 3 bases and J dropped 9 bases, with 20 bases sitting between them. CDR1 is GTSNPN, CDR2 SVGIG, per germline (reference sequence). The CDR3 spans 14 residues.

The V gene is TRBV5-1, the J gene TRBJ1-5, with a weak D call TRBD1 (6 bases). The CDR3 extends over 15 amino acids. Trimming shortened V by 5 bases and J by 7 bases, and 19 bases separated the two germline ends. Per the germline V gene, CDR1 is SGHRS and CDR2 is YFSETQ. CDR3 residues: CASSPEGGQSQPQHF. The CDR3 bases are TGCGCCAGCAGTCCCGAGGGGGGGCAATCGCAGCCCCAGCATTTT. Based on the CDR3 plus reference TRBV5-1 and TRBJ1-5, the full variable domain is KAGVTQTPRYLIKTRGQQVTLSCSPISGHRSVSWYQQTPGQGLQFLFEYFSETQRNKGNFPGRFSGRQFSNSRSEMNVSTLELGDSALYLCASSPEGGQSQPQHFGDGTRLSIL.

As to this clone: The same CDR3 is also encoded by other DNA sequences in this sample. The CDR3 coding sequence is TGTGCCAGTAGTCGGGGACAGGGGTACGAGCAGTACTTC. Translated, it gives CASSRGQGYEQYF. The V and J genes are TRBV19 and TRBJ2-7; 10 bases map to TRBD1. Trimming removed 5 bases from V and 4 bases from J; junction bases left unmatched: 2. The CDR3 has 13 residues. Per the germline V gene, CDR1 is LNHDA and CDR2 is SQIVND (reference sequence).

The CDR3 protein is CASSQQAHSNQPQHF. The CDR3 DNA reads TGTGCCAGCTCTCAACAGGCACATAGCAATCAGCCCCAGCATTTT. The chain joins TRBV18 to TRBJ1-5; maybe TRBD1 (5 bases). Trimming pared 6 bases from V and 0 bases from J, leaving 12 bases between. Germline values: CDR1 KGHSH, CDR2 LQKENI. CDR3 length: 15 amino acids.

The V call is TRBV11-2, the J call TRBJ1-3, with 9 nucleotides matching TRBD1. The CDR3 loop spans 17 amino acids. V gave up 2 bases and J gave up 0 bases; unmatched junction bases: 5. Germline lookup yields CDR1 SGHAT and CDR2 FQNNGV. This CDR3 reads CASSLWDRESSGNTIYF. The CDR3 nucleotides are TGTGCCAGCAGCTTATGGGACAGGGAGAGCTCTGGAAACACCATATATTTT. The full variable domain, in which reference TRBV11-2 and TRBJ1-3 provide the parts outside the CDR3, is EAGVAQSPRYKIIEKRQSVAFWCNPISGHATLYWYQQILGQGPKLLIQFQNNGVVDDSQLPKDRFSAERLKGVDSTLKIQPAKLEDSAVYLCASSLWDRESSGNTIYFGEGSWLTVV.

This chain's CDR3 is CASSLFGSPQLGSNYGYTF. The CDR3 DNA is TGTGCCAGCAGTTTATTCGGGAGTCCTCAATTGGGCAGTAACTATGGCTACACCTTC. This chain joins TRBV28 and TRBJ1-2; D gene unclear. The germline gives CDR1 MDHEN, CDR2 SYDVKM. V was pared by 1 base and J by 1 base, with 22 bases between. There are 19 residues in the CDR3.

The CDR3: CASSPDGGASYGYTF. For the CDR3, the DNA is TGTGCCAGCAGCCCAGACGGGGGAGCATCCTATGGCTACACCTTC. The V call is TRBV3-1 (or the pseudogene TRBV3-2), the J call TRBJ1-2; TRBD1 is a possible D gene (5 bases). The CDR3 covers 15 residues. The V and J ends lost 4 bases and 4 bases respectively, with 16 bases between them. Germline lookup yields CDR1 LGHDT and CDR2 YNNKEL (reference sequence).

This chain uses TRBV5-6 with TRBJ2-3; TRBD2 matches 15 bases. This CDR3 region has 16 residues. Germline trimming cut 1 base from V and 7 bases from J; bases unmatched to any gene: 4. Germline loops: CDR1 SGHDT, CDR2 YYEEEE. CDR3: CASSLRTSGGANTQYF. DNA for the CDR3: TGTGCCAGCAGCTTGCGGACTAGCGGGGGGGCGAATACGCAGTATTTT.

The chain links TRBV2 to TRBJ2-4, with D uncertain. CDR3 length equals 13 residues. Between the trimmed V and J ends, which lost 1 base and 9 bases, there was a span of 10 bases. Germline CDR1 and CDR2: SNHLY and FYNNEI. The CDR3 DNA follows: TGTGCCAGCAGTGAAGTCTCGTATGGCATTCAGTACTTC. This sequence encodes CASSEVSYGIQYF.

The V call is TRBV18, the J call TRBJ2-7; D perhaps matches TRBD1 (6 bases). This CDR3 has 14 amino acids. Trimming stripped 6 bases from V and 2 bases from J, with 14 bases between. From germline, CDR1 is KGHSH and CDR2 LQKENI. The CDR3 coding sequence is TGTGCCAGCTCTCCCGAGGGGGACCCCTACGAGCAGTACTTC. Amino acids: CASSPEGDPYEQYF.

The rearrangement uses TRBV25-1 and TRBJ2-7, with D perhaps TRBD2 (5 bases). Germline lookup yields CDR1 MGHDK and CDR2 SYGVNS. The V end was cut by 4 bases, the J end by 3 bases, with 10 bases between. This CDR3 comprises 13 residues. The CDR3 DNA reads TGTGCCAGCAGTGTGTCCGGGGTCTACGAGCAGTACTTC. This encodes CASSVSGVYEQYF.

The chain couples TRBV6-5 to TRBJ2-5; the match to TRBD2 covers 14 bases. Germline assignment: CDR1 MNHEY and CDR2 SVGAGI. This CDR3 is built from 16 residues. Trimming cost V 2 bases and J 3 bases; bases outside gene matches: 2. CDR3 region: CASSYRTSGGKETQYF. CDR3 sequence (DNA): TGTGCCAGCAGTTACCGGACTAGCGGGGGGAAAGAGACCCAGTACTTC.

This chain links TRBV18 with TRBJ2-7, with D possibly TRBD1 on 5 matching bases. The CDR3 totals 15 residues. Germline CDR1 is KGHSH and CDR2 is LQKENI. Trimming left V 2 bases short and J 2 bases short, with 13 bases between. The CDR3 DNA reads as TGTGCCAGCTCACCAGTTAGGCAGGGCACCTACGAGCAGTACTTC. This encodes CASSPVRQGTYEQYF.

The chain is built from TRBV5-1 and TRBJ2-3; D unresolved. This CDR3 region has 15 residues. V lost 0 bases to trimming and J lost 3 bases, with 11 bases between them. Germline lookup yields CDR1 SGHRS and CDR2 YFSETQ. DNA for the CDR3: TGCGCCAGCAGCTTGGTCCCGACATCAACAGATACGCAGTATTTT. This codes for CASSLVPTSTDTQYF.

This clone was picked up a small number of times. J is TRBJ1-1 and V is TRBV19, with D hard to call. Trimming took off 3 bases at V and 6 bases at J, with 17 bases between the two ends. In germline, CDR1 is LNHDA, CDR2 SQIVND (reference sequence). This CDR3 is built from 15 residues. CDR3 nucleotides: TGTGCCAGTAGTATTACCGGAACGTTTAGCGCTGAAGCTTTCTTT. Translation gives CASSITGTFSAEAFF.

This chain links TRBV18 with TRBJ1-3; D is unresolved. Trimming left V 3 bases short and J 2 bases short, with 5 bases between. The CDR3 runs 13 residues. Germline CDR1 and CDR2: KGHSH and LQKENI. CDR3 nucleotides: TGTGCCAGCTCACCCGGGACTGGAAACACCATATATTTT. This encodes CASSPGTGNTIYF. Supplemented by reference TRBV18 and TRBJ1-3, the full variable domain reads NAGVMQNPRHLVRRRGQEARLRCSPMKGHSHVYWYRQLPEEGLKFMVYLQKENIIDESGMPKERFSAEFPKEGPSILRIQQVVRGDSAAYFCASSPGTGNTIYFGEGSWLTVV.

V gene TRBV5-5 combines with J gene TRBJ2-7; a weak D match, TRBD2 (6 bases). This CDR3 is built from 16 residues. The ends were cut back, 2 bases at V and 3 bases at J, with 18 bases in the middle. Germline V gene data show CDR1 as SGHKS and CDR2 as YYEKEE (reference sequence). CDR3 amino acids: CASSFRRPGLSYEQYF. CDR3 nucleotides: TGTGCCAGCAGCTTCCGCCGACCGGGACTCAGCTACGAGCAGTACTTC.

The J gene is TRBJ2-3, the V gene TRBV20-1; 12 nucleotides align to TRBD2. This CDR3 region has 15 residues. Per the germline V gene, CDR1 is DFQATT and CDR2 is SNEGSKA (reference sequence). Unmatched junction bases numbered 6, after V lost 3 bases and J lost 5 bases. The CDR3 sequence: CSASLAGGPVDTQYF. DNA for the CDR3: TGCAGTGCTAGTCTAGCGGGGGGGCCGGTAGATACGCAGTATTTT.